Following are 9 T cell receptor beta chains from one sample sequenced in a study of blood T cells in healthy people across ages. The second PCR ran roughly 7 to 12 cycles with a sample-barcoded 5' primer and J-beta primers. TCRdb recomputed calls from the 5' RACE reads with MiXCR, one row per CDR3 protein. The sample includes 710,000 or so distinct CDR3 sequences, approximately 30% seen only once; the top ten take 15%. Sequencing was performed on blood. The receptors originated from a woman aged 80 or over in good health.

This clonotype was counted a few times. The junction shows a germline mismatch at one end, possibly a read error. The V gene is TRBV7-2, the J gene TRBJ2-7; 10 positions agree with TRBD1. Germline V lookup: CDR1 SGHTA, CDR2 FQGNSA. The CDR3 loop spans 16 amino acids. The chain's CDR3 is CAGSRSGQGISYEQYF. CDR3 coding DNA: TGTGCCGGCAGCCGCTCGGGACAGGGGATTTCCTACGAGCAGTACTTC.

Many counts were recorded for this clonotype. This chain connects TRBV5-1 to TRBJ1-1; 7 nucleotides agree with TRBD1. The V segment lost 4 bases and the J segment 3 bases; nucleotides outside the gene matches: 3. CDR3 size: 13 residues. Germline V gene sequence: CDR1 SGHRS, CDR2 YFSETQ. CDR3 DNA sequence: TGCGCCAGCAGCCGCACAGGGGACACTGAAGCTTTCTTT. Amino acids: CASSRTGDTEAFF.

Ten or more counts support this clonotype. CDR3: CSASTGGVPYEQYF. The DNA of the CDR3 is TGCAGTGCTTCAACAGGGGGAGTCCCCTACGAGCAGTACTTC. The rearrangement joins TRBV20-1 to TRBJ2-7; TRBD1 aligns across 8 bases. CDR1 is DFQATT and CDR2 is SNEGSKA in the germline V gene (reference sequence). The length of the CDR3 is 14 residues. V shed 5 bases and J 2 bases; nucleotides not matched to a gene: 8.

This clonotype was picked up a small number of times. A much larger clone lies a single base off, so this may be a read error. The chain links TRBV27 to TRBJ2-7, with TRBD1 identical over 8 bases. This CDR3 contains 15 residues. Per germline, CDR1 MNHEY and CDR2 SMNVEV (reference sequence). The V and J ends lost 4 bases and 10 bases, in that order; junction bases with no gene match: 15. The CDR3 DNA is TGTGCCAGCAGTTCCGGACAGGGAAAGAGAGAGGCCCAGTACTTC. It codes for CASSSGQGKREAQYF.

This clonotype was seen a handful of times. A much larger clone is a single base away; this may be a read error. The chain employs TRBV7-3 and TRBJ2-1, with D maybe TRBD1 (6 bases). Germline lookup yields CDR1 SGHTA and CDR2 FQGTGA. The CDR3 totals 16 residues. Trimming cost V 2 bases and J 0 bases, with 11 bases left between them. CDR3 residues: CASSLGRGPSYNEQFF. The CDR3 DNA is TGTGCCAGCAGCTTAGGCAGGGGCCCCTCCTACAATGAGCAGTTCTTC.

V and J are TRBV6-1 and TRBJ2-7; D tentatively fits TRBD1 or TRBD2 (6 bases each). V gave up 7 bases and J gave up 4 bases, with 20 bases separating them. CDR1 MNHNS and CDR2 SASEGT come from the germline V gene. The CDR3 runs to 15 residues. CDR3 in DNA: TGTGCCAGCAAGGAACAGTACCAGGGGAGGTACGAGCAGTACTTC. Amino acids: CASKEQYQGRYEQYF.

V usage is TRBV19 and J usage is TRBJ2-2; D may match TRBD1 or TRBD2 (7 bases each). Deletions cut 6 bases from V and 8 bases from J, with 13 bases between. The CDR3 totals 13 residues. The V gene's germline CDR1 is LNHDA and CDR2 SQIVND (reference sequence). The CDR3 DNA sequence: TGTGCCAGTAGGACAGGGACTAATGGGGAGCTGTTTTTT. Translation: CASRTGTNGELFF.

The sample holds many counts of this clonotype. The V gene is TRBV9, the J gene TRBJ2-1, with 12 bases identical to TRBD1. The germline CDR1 and CDR2 sequences are SGDLS and YYNGEE. V lost 3 bases to trimming and J lost 7 bases; unmatched junction nucleotides: 8. The CDR3 runs 16 residues. The chain's CDR3 is CASSAPRDRGLNEQFF. The CDR3 DNA sequence: TGTGCCAGCAGCGCCCCTCGGGACAGGGGGCTGAATGAGCAGTTCTTC.

This clonotype was seen at least ten times. J is TRBJ2-4 and V is TRBV28, with unresolved D. CDR3 length: 11 amino acids. Germline CDR1 and CDR2: MDHEN and SYDVKM. Trimming took 1 base from V and 8 from J, leaving 3 bases between them. CDR3 loop: CASSLSDIQYF. The CDR3 nucleotides read TGTGCCAGCAGTTTATCGGACATTCAGTACTTC.